The entry that follows covers one T cell receptor beta chain sequence. The data were obtained in a study of shared clonotypes between healthy human individuals. Sequencing used immunoSEQ multiplex PCR; TCRdb keeps in-frame clones, though not all of them. The data hold 2 million to 2.5 million clones, with under 95% observed a single time. Germline V gene sequence: CDR1 SGHTA, CDR2 FQGNSA. The germline V and J ends were trimmed by 2 bases and 7 bases, with 11 bases remaining between them. CDR3 length: 14 amino acids. This clonotype was obtained from a man aged 18 to 30 in good health. Some clones in this sample may be carry-over from other donors' samples. Sequencing input: naive CD4+ T cells from PBMCs. Subset reported: CD45RA+ positively selected. The chain employs TRBV7-2 and TRBJ2-2; possibly TRBD2 for D (6 bases). This CDR3 reads CASSLMLGGGELFF. The CDR3 nucleotides read TGTGCCAGCAGCTTAATGCTGGGAGGCGGGGAGCTGTTTTTT.